This T cell receptor (beta chain) was sequenced during a study of blood T cells in healthy people across ages. The CDR3 runs 15 residues. The use of a sample-barcoded 5' primer and a J-beta primer mix characterized a second PCR of about 7 to 12 cycles. Every cDNA was tagged by a template-switch adaptor with 12 random nucleotides. TCRdb reprocessed the 5' RACE reads via MiXCR and lists one record per CDR3 protein. The table includes about 1,400,000 distinct CDR3 sequences, around two fifths detected once. This clonotype was counted ten times or more. The junction shows a germline mismatch at one end, possibly a read error.

The TCR sequence derives from a woman aged 18-30 years in good health. The sample comprised blood. The chain recombines TRBV12-3 or TRBV12-4 with TRBJ2-3, with a weak D call TRBD2 (5 bases). The CDR3, as DNA: TGTGCCAGCAGTTTTGGAACAGTGGGAGCAGATATGCAGTATTTT. As protein: CASSFGTVGADMQYF.